The 20 T cell receptor beta chains presented below share a single source sample, sequenced in a study of shared clonotypes between healthy human individuals. Profiling relied on immunoSEQ multiplex PCR, and the TCRdb table lists in-frame clones only, not all of them. The table shows millions of clones, with 90% to 95% occurring only once. The sample was naive CD4+ T cells sorted from blood. Subset denoted: CD45RA+ positively selected. These receptors were obtained from a man between 18 and 35 years old in good health.

This clone appeared a single time. The gene calls are TRBV5-6 and TRBJ2-7; D possibly uses TRBD1 or TRBD2 (6 bases each). V was trimmed by 5 bases and J by 2 bases, leaving 20 bases between them. The CDR3 extends over 16 amino acids. CDR1 and CDR2 (germline): SGHDT, YYEEEE. CDR3 sequence (DNA): TGTGCCAGCAGTTCCCTAGGGGGGACCGCTCCCTACGAGCAGTACTTC. As protein: CASSSLGGTAPYEQYF. Combining the CDR3 with reference TRBV5-6 and TRBJ2-7 gives the whole variable domain DAGVTQSPTHLIKTRGQQVTLRCSPKSGHDTVSWYQQALGQGPQFIFQYYEEEERQRGNFPDRFSGHQFPNYSSELNVNALLLGDSALYLCASSSLGGTAPYEQYFGPGTRLTVT.

J is TRBJ2-1 and V is TRBV11-2, with D possibly matching TRBD2 (5 bases). Germline V gives CDR1 SGHAT, CDR2 FQNNGV. The CDR3 covers 11 residues. V dropped 8 bases and J dropped 8 bases, with 10 bases sitting between them. The CDR3 protein is CASGSFDEQFF. DNA for the CDR3: TGTGCCAGCGGGAGTTTCGATGAGCAGTTCTTC.

The gene calls are TRBV5-1 and TRBJ1-1; D remains ambiguous. The V end was cut by 4 bases, the J end by 10 bases, with 20 bases between. The CDR3 has 14 amino acids. The germline V gene has CDR1 SGHRS and CDR2 YFSETQ. In nucleotides, the CDR3 is TGCGCCAGCAGCCAGCAGCCAGAGACGAAGCGAGCTTTCTTT. Its protein is CASSQQPETKRAFF.

The J gene is TRBJ2-1, the V gene TRBV5-6; TRBD2 agrees at 9 bases. V lost 4 bases, J lost 5 bases, and 10 bases stayed unmatched. The length of the CDR3 is 16 residues. Per the germline V gene, CDR1 is SGHDT and CDR2 is YYEEEE. This CDR3 is CASSVSGTSNHNEQFF. CDR3 DNA: TGTGCCAGCAGCGTAAGTGGGACTAGCAACCACAATGAGCAGTTCTTC. The full variable domain, its missing parts supplied by reference TRBV5-6 and TRBJ2-1, is DAGVTQSPTHLIKTRGQQVTLRCSPKSGHDTVSWYQQALGQGPQFIFQYYEEEERQRGNFPDRFSGHQFPNYSSELNVNALLLGDSALYLCASSVSGTSNHNEQFFGPGTRLTVL.

The genes are TRBV5-6 and TRBJ1-2; D gene unclear. In germline, CDR1 is SGHDT, CDR2 YYEEEE. Trimming took 6 bases from V and 2 from J, leaving 14 bases between them. CDR3 length equals 14 residues. Written as DNA, the CDR3 is TGTGCCAGCATTCCCGTGGGCAGAAACTATGGCTACACCTTC. Encoded protein: CASIPVGRNYGYTF. The full variable domain, completed using reference TRBV5-6 and TRBJ1-2, is DAGVTQSPTHLIKTRGQQVTLRCSPKSGHDTVSWYQQALGQGPQFIFQYYEEEERQRGNFPDRFSGHQFPNYSSELNVNALLLGDSALYLCASIPVGRNYGYTFGSGTRLTVV.

V gene TRBV2 combines with J gene TRBJ1-2, with 7 bases identical to TRBD1. The CDR3 consists of 16 residues. Germline trimming cut 3 bases from V and 0 bases from J; bases unmatched to any gene: 7. Germline V gives CDR1 SNHLY, CDR2 FYNNEI. CDR3 region: CASSETGTVSNYGYTF. CDR3 coding DNA: TGTGCCAGCAGTGAGACCGGGACAGTCTCTAACTATGGCTACACCTTC.

The chain joins TRBV15 to TRBJ1-1; D perhaps matches TRBD1 (5 bases). The CDR3 loop spans 15 amino acids. Germline V gives CDR1 LNHNV, CDR2 YYDKDF (reference sequence). V was trimmed by 0 bases and J by 2 bases, leaving 10 bases between them. The CDR3, as DNA: TGTGCCACCAGCAGAGACAGGGAGGCTAACACTGAAGCTTTCTTT. As protein: CATSRDREANTEAFF.

The chain carries TRBV5-1 and TRBJ1-6, with 8 bases lining up with TRBD1. V was pared by 2 bases and J by 7 bases, with 11 bases of the junction left unmatched. Germline values: CDR1 SGHRS, CDR2 YFSETQ. The CDR3 is 17 amino acids. The CDR3 DNA sequence: TGCGCCAGCAGCTTACGCCCCGGACAGGGAAGCAATTCACCCCTCCACTTT. Amino acid sequence: CASSLRPGQGSNSPLHF.

This clone was seen just once. This chain connects TRBV6-6 to TRBJ2-7, with 7 bases that match TRBD1. The germline gives CDR1 MNHNY, CDR2 SVGAGI (reference sequence). With 5 bases clipped from V and 6 bases from J, the junction kept 7 bases outside the gene matches. The CDR3 spans 13 residues. CDR3 region: CASSKQGSSEQYF. CDR3 nucleotide sequence: TGTGCCAGCAGTAAACAGGGGAGTAGCGAGCAGTACTTC.

This clone was counted a single time. The chain recombines TRBV6-1 with TRBJ2-2, with 7 bases fitting TRBD1. With 6 bases clipped from V and 2 bases from J, the junction kept 3 bases outside the gene matches. From germline, CDR1 is MNHNS and CDR2 SASEGT. The length of the CDR3 is 14 residues. Here the CDR3 DNA reads TGTGCCAGCAGACGGGACAGTAACACCGGGGAGCTGTTTTTT. The encoded protein is CASRRDSNTGELFF.

This sequence joins TRBV5-1 and TRBJ2-2, with 7 bases fitting TRBD1. Germline V gene sequence: CDR1 SGHRS, CDR2 YFSETQ. V lost 4 bases, J lost 5 bases, and 8 bases stayed unmatched. The CDR3 contains 15 residues. This CDR3 is CASSEGQLGTGELFF. As DNA, the CDR3 is TGCGCCAGCAGCGAGGGACAGCTGGGGACCGGGGAGCTGTTTTTT.

The rearrangement links TRBV7-2 to TRBJ1-1; the match to TRBD1 covers 9 bases. After removal of 5 bases from V and 4 bases from J, the junction contained 5 bases not matched to a gene. Germline loops: CDR1 SGHTA, CDR2 FQGNSA. The CDR3 spans 14 residues. The CDR3 spells CASSPPTGGTEAFF. The CDR3 nucleotides read TGTGCCAGCAGCCCACCGACAGGGGGCACTGAAGCTTTCTTT.

The rearrangement joins TRBV29-1 to TRBJ2-5; tentative D call: TRBD1 (8 bases). The ends were cut back, 3 bases at V and 7 bases at J, with 15 bases in the middle. Looked up from germline, CDR1 is SQVTM and CDR2 is ANQGSEA. This CDR3 has 13 residues. CDR3 residues: CSVDKTGEGTQYF. The CDR3 DNA reads TGCAGCGTTGATAAGACAGGGGAGGGGACCCAGTACTTC.

This clone was counted once. V usage is TRBV5-4 and J usage is TRBJ1-2; TRBD1 matches 9 bases. The CDR3 consists of 15 residues. Looked up from germline, CDR1 is SGHNT and CDR2 is YYREEE (reference sequence). V was pared by 4 bases and J by 4 bases, with 8 bases of the junction left unmatched. CDR3 residues: CASSDAPTGGYGYTF. The CDR3 nucleotides read TGTGCCAGCAGCGACGCTCCGACAGGGGGCTATGGCTACACCTTC. Based on the CDR3 plus reference TRBV5-4 and TRBJ1-2, the full variable domain is ETGVTQSPTHLIKTRGQQVTLRCSSQSGHNTVSWYQQALGQGPQFIFQYYREEENGRGNFPPRFSGLQFPNYSSELNVNALELDDSALYLCASSDAPTGGYGYTFGSGTRLTVV.

This clone appeared a single time. The chain uses TRBV6-5 and TRBJ2-7, with D possibly being TRBD1 or TRBD2 (5 bases each). The CDR3 runs 13 residues. V gave up 8 bases and J gave up 3 bases, with 14 bases separating them. Germline CDR1 is MNHEY and CDR2 is SVGAGI. The DNA of the CDR3 is TGTGCCAGCGGCCTCGGGGCCGTCTACGAGCAGTACTTC. Its translation is CASGLGAVYEQYF.

The gene calls are TRBV2 and TRBJ2-7, with a weak D call TRBD2 (5 bases). This CDR3 contains 13 residues. V shed 6 bases and J shed 5 bases, with 14 bases lying between them. The germline CDR1 and CDR2 sequences are SNHLY and FYNNEI. DNA of the CDR3: TGTGCCAGCAGCAGAGGAGGTGACCACGAGCAGTACTTC. Translated, it gives CASSRGGDHEQYF.

The CDR3 spells CASSLFGKGQAKNSPLHF. The CDR3 DNA follows: TGCGCCAGCAGCCTTTTTGGAAAGGGACAGGCGAAGAATTCACCCCTCCACTTT. The V call is TRBV5-1, the J call TRBJ1-6; 8 bases are shared with TRBD1. The CDR3 is made up of 18 amino acids. CDR1 is SGHRS, CDR2 YFSETQ, per germline. V shed 4 bases, J shed 7 bases, and the junction held 16 bases outside the gene matches.

This chain connects TRBV9 to TRBJ2-1; D might be TRBD1 or TRBD2, each matching 7 bases. V lost 4 bases to trimming and J lost 3 bases, with 17 bases between them. The germline V gene encodes CDR1 SGDLS and CDR2 YYNGEE. The CDR3 is made up of 16 amino acids. The CDR3 sequence: CASSPGGREHYNEQFF. CDR3 sequence (DNA): TGTGCCAGCAGCCCAGGGGGGCGGGAGCACTACAATGAGCAGTTCTTC.

The V and J genes are TRBV7-2 and TRBJ1-2; maybe TRBD1 (6 bases). V dropped 1 base and J dropped 4 bases, with 10 bases sitting between them. This CDR3 spans 14 amino acids. Germline V gives CDR1 SGHTA, CDR2 FQGNSA. The CDR3 DNA is TGTGCCAGCAGCTTAGTCAGGGGCAGCTATGGCTACACCTTC. Its protein is CASSLVRGSYGYTF.

On this clone: Other DNA sequences in this specimen translate into the identical CDR3. V usage is TRBV9 and J usage is TRBJ2-3, with 11 bases fitting TRBD2. In germline, CDR1 is SGDLS, CDR2 YYNGEE. The V and J ends lost 2 bases and 2 bases, in that order; junction bases with no gene match: 4. CDR3 length equals 16 residues. In DNA form, the CDR3 reads TGTGCCAGCAGCGTCGGGACTAGCGGTACCACAGATACGCAGTATTTT. Protein product: CASSVGTSGTTDTQYF.